A selection of T cell receptor beta chains follows, all from one sample in a study of response to subunit inactivated influenza vaccine. TCRdb reprocessed the RT-PCR reads via MiXCR and lists one record per CDR3 protein. The table records fewer than 700,000 distinct CDR3 sequences, 10% to 15% of them present only once. The sample consisted of PBMCs from blood, taken 40 to 50 days after vaccination. The receptors shown here come from a man over 45 who received an inactivated influenza vaccine. Both conserved end residues are part of each CDR3. The order of the fields is D gene, J gene, clone size, V gene, CDR3 protein, CDR3 DNA. The D gene is left open where the match is weak. Rows may omit the clone size; those that give it use once, few, many or a size class.

NA,TRBJ1-1,NA,TRBV5-6,CASSFGVGNTEAFF,TGTGCCAGCAGCTTCGGGGTCGGGAACACTGAAGCTTTCTTT
NA,TRBJ2-2,NA,TRBV20-1,CSARTRNTGELFF,TGCAGTGCGCGGACAAGGAACACCGGGGAGCTGTTTTTT
TRBD2,TRBJ2-1,many,TRBV7-2,CASSLVAGAPFF,TGTGCCAGCAGCTTGGTAGCGGGAGCTCCGTTCTTC
NA,TRBJ2-3,few,TRBV7-8,CASSLISGSSTDTQYF,TGTGCCAGCAGCTTAATATCAGGCTCCAGCACAGATACGCAGTATTTT
NA,TRBJ2-3,NA,TRBV11-3,CASSLGDPTDTQYF,TGTGCCAGCAGCTTAGGGGACCCCACAGATACGCAGTATTTT
TRBD2,TRBJ2-1,NA,TRBV20-1,CSATTSGNDEQFF,TGCAGTGCTACGACTAGCGGGAACGATGAGCAGTTCTTC
NA,TRBJ2-2,NA,TRBV11-3,CASSTDGRLDTGELFF,TGTGCCAGCAGCACCGACGGACGTCTCGACACCGGGGAGCTGTTTTTT
NA,TRBJ2-7,few,TRBV10-3,CATLYGVYEQYF,TGTGCCACCCTGTACGGTGTCTACGAGCAGTACTTC
TRBD1,TRBJ2-7,NA,TRBV7-2,CASSETGGVIHEQYF,TGTGCCAGCAGCGAGACAGGGGGCGTCATCCACGAGCAGTACTTC
NA,TRBJ1-3,many,TRBV6-5,CASSWSQGTGNTIYF,TGTGCCAGCAGTTGGTCACAGGGAACTGGAAACACCATATATTTT
TRBD1,TRBJ2-7,few,TRBV28,CASSPTRTGWLYEQYF,TGTGCCAGCAGTCCGACCCGGACAGGGTGGTTATACGAGCAGTACTTC
NA,TRBJ1-1,NA,TRBV15,CATSRDGWDTEAFF,TGTGCCACCAGCAGAGATGGGTGGGACACTGAAGCTTTCTTT
NA,TRBJ2-3,NA,TRBV6-5,CASSYSAGGRDTQYF,TGTGCCAGCAGTTACTCGGCCGGGGGCAGAGATACGCAGTATTTT
NA,TRBJ2-5,few,TRBV6-5,CASSYGELVETQYF,TGTGCCAGCAGTTACGGGGAGTTGGTGGAGACCCAGTACTTC
TRBD1,TRBJ2-4,few,TRBV11-2,CASRLPGQGKNIQYF,TGTGCCAGCAGACTGCCCGGACAGGGAAAAAACATTCAGTACTTC
TRBD1,TRBJ1-6,once,TRBV5-6,CASSLGQGGARNSPLHF,TGTGCCAGCAGCCTGGGACAGGGGGGCGCTAGGAATTCACCCCTCCACTTT
TRBD1,TRBJ2-7,few,TRBV27,CASSLRILSGQGYEQYF,TGTGCCAGCAGTTTAAGGATTCTTTCGGGACAGGGCTACGAGCAGTACTTC
NA,TRBJ2-7,many,TRBV12-3/TRBV12-4,CASSPKSGREQYF,TGTGCCAGCAGCCCCAAAAGCGGGCGCGAGCAGTACTTC
NA,TRBJ2-2,few,TRBV25-1,CASSESGVLAGELFF,TGTGCCAGCAGTGAATCGGGGGTCTTGGCCGGGGAGCTGTTTTTT
NA,TRBJ2-3,NA,TRBV7-9,CASSLVLFTDTQYF,TGTGCCAGCAGCTTAGTACTATTCACAGATACGCAGTATTTT
NA,TRBJ2-1,NA,TRBV7-9,CASSSVVVQFF,TGTGCCAGCAGTTCCGTTGTAGTGCAGTTCTTC
NA,TRBJ2-7,NA,TRBV20-1,CSARSRERVEQYF,TGCAGTGCTAGGTCCAGGGAACGGGTCGAGCAGTACTTC
NA,TRBJ1-5,NA,TRBV4-1,CASSPIDTISPQHF,TGCGCCAGCAGCCCGATAGACACAATCAGCCCCCAGCATTTT
NA,TRBJ2-5,NA,TRBV2,CASMEGVVETQYF,TGTGCCAGCATGGAGGGAGTGGTGGAGACCCAGTACTTC
NA,TRBJ2-1,NA,TRBV20-1,CSARVASKAYNEQFF,TGCAGTGCTAGAGTGGCCTCCAAGGCCTACAATGAGCAGTTCTTC
NA,TRBJ2-4,few,TRBV15,CATSRALGGTAKNIQYF,TGTGCCACCAGCAGAGCTCTGGGCGGTACGGCCAAAAACATTCAGTACTTC
NA,TRBJ1-1,few,TRBV6-1,CASSEHRTAKAFF,TGTGCCAGCAGTGAACATCGGACCGCTAAAGCTTTCTTT
NA,TRBJ2-3,few,TRBV5-1,CASNEGSVADTQYF,TGCGCCAGCAACGAAGGGAGTGTGGCAGATACGCAGTATTTT
TRBD1,TRBJ2-7,NA,TRBV5-5,CASSRTGHEQYF,TGTGCCAGCAGCCGGACAGGCCACGAGCAGTACTTC
NA,TRBJ2-5,few,TRBV20-1,CSARDLAQETQYF,TGCAGTGCTAGAGATCTTGCCCAAGAGACCCAGTACTTC
NA,TRBJ2-7,many,TRBV7-9,CASSSDSSYEQYF,TGTGCCAGCAGCTCGGACAGTTCCTACGAGCAGTACTTC
TRBD2,TRBJ2-7,NA,TRBV4-3,CASSQAALAASSYEQYF,TGCGCCAGCAGCCAAGCCGCCCTAGCGGCGAGCTCCTACGAGCAGTACTTC
TRBD1,TRBJ1-2,few,TRBV7-2,CASSSPRGRGYGYTF,TGTGCCAGCAGCTCACCCAGGGGGCGAGGCTATGGCTACACCTTC
NA,TRBJ1-1,NA,TRBV18,CASSPQGWEDTEAFF,TGTGCCAGCTCACCGCAGGGGTGGGAGGACACTGAAGCTTTCTTT
NA,TRBJ2-1,NA,TRBV6-2/TRBV6-3,CASSSRSGEQFF,TGTGCCAGCAGTTCCCGCTCGGGTGAGCAGTTCTTC
TRBD2,TRBJ2-7,many,TRBV20-1,CSAEGLAGAYEQYF,TGCAGTGCAGAGGGACTAGCGGGAGCCTACGAGCAGTACTTC
NA,TRBJ2-1,NA,TRBV3-1,CASSPGTERFF,TGTGCCAGCAGCCCAGGGACTGAGAGATTCTTC
TRBD2,TRBJ2-7,many,TRBV20-1,CSATPEGLALFPSYEQYF,TGCAGTGCTACCCCTGAGGGACTAGCATTGTTCCCCTCCTACGAGCAGTACTTC
NA,TRBJ1-1,NA,TRBV7-9,CASSHATGSAEAFF,TGTGCCAGCAGCCACGCGACGGGGAGTGCTGAAGCTTTCTTT
NA,TRBJ2-2,many,TRBV20-1,CSATHPHKNTGELFF,TGCAGTGCCACCCATCCCCACAAGAACACCGGGGAGCTGTTTTTT
NA,TRBJ2-3,NA,TRBV6-2/TRBV6-3,CASSYSAGYDPDTQYF,TGTGCCAGCAGTTACTCTGCGGGGTATGACCCAGATACGCAGTATTTT
NA,TRBJ2-1,NA,TRBV29-1,CPYPRGLNEQFF,TGCCCCTATCCGAGGGGGTTGAATGAGCAGTTCTTC
TRBD1,TRBJ1-5,few,TRBV28,CASSPPKQGGSNQPQHF,TGTGCCAGCAGTCCACCTAAACAGGGGGGAAGCAATCAGCCCCAGCATTTT
TRBD1,TRBJ1-5,few,TRBV20-1,CSAGTGRIRNQPQHF,TGCAGTGCAGGGACAGGGCGAATTCGCAATCAGCCCCAGCATTTT
TRBD2,TRBJ2-1,NA,TRBV10-3,CAIRSGTSGGSNEQFF,TGTGCCATCAGGTCCGGGACTAGCGGGGGGTCCAATGAGCAGTTCTTC
NA,TRBJ2-7,NA,TRBV27,CASSGARSYEQYF,TGTGCCAGCAGTGGGGCCCGCTCCTACGAGCAGTACTTC
TRBD2,TRBJ2-5,many,TRBV7-6,CASSSPWRTSQETQYF,TGTGCCAGCAGCTCCCCATGGCGGACTAGCCAAGAGACCCAGTACTTC
TRBD2,TRBJ2-3,NA,TRBV12-3/TRBV12-4,CASTLAGGFTDTQYF,TGTGCCAGCACCCTAGCGGGGGGGTTCACAGATACGCAGTATTTT
NA,TRBJ2-1,NA,TRBV4-2,CASSQDVWQSSYNEQFF,TGTGCCAGCAGCCAAGATGTGTGGCAGAGCTCCTACAATGAGCAGTTCTTC
TRBD1,TRBJ1-4,NA,TRBV6-5,CASSYIFGQGAEKLFF,TGTGCCAGCAGTTACATATTCGGACAGGGGGCTGAAAAACTGTTTTTT